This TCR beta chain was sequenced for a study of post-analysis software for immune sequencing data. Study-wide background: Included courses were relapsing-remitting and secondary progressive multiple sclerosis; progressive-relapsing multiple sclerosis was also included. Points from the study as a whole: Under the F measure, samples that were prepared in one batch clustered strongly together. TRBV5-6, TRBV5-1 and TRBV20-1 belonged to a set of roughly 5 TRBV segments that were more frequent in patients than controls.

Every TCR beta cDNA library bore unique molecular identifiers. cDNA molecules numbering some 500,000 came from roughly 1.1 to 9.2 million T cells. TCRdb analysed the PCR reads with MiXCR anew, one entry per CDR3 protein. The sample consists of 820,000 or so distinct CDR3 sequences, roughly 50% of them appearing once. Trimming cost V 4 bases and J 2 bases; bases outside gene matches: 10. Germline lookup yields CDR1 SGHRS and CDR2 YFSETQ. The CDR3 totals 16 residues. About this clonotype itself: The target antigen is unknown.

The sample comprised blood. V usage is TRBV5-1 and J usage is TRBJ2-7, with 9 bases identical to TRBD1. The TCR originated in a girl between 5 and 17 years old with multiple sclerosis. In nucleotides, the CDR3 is TGCGCCAGCAGCCTCGGGACAGGGATCGGGACCTACGAGCAGTACTTC. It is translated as CASSLGTGIGTYEQYF.